Sequencing of this T cell receptor beta chain was carried out in a study of T cell responses to AZD1222 COVID-19 vaccine. Note on this clone: The antigen is not known.

The germline gives CDR1 KGHDR, CDR2 SFDVKD. This CDR3 region has 19 residues. Trimming stripped 0 bases from V and 0 bases from J, with 19 bases between. Data came from immunoSEQ multiplex PCR; TCRdb stores just in-frame clones and leaves some out. The sample yields approximately 15,000 clones, approximately 90% seen once. General study points: Spike-specific TCR breadth and depth were elevated following two AZD1222 doses. Females made up more of the donors, who were largely white British, and clonal diversity may have come out too low. Researchers took repertoire samples only after the peak T cell response had come.

Researchers grouped second doses given at about 4 or about 12 weeks into one pool. The specimen comprised peripheral blood, sampled 28 days after the second AZD1222 dose. This receptor was taken from an adult who received the AZD1222 COVID-19 vaccine. The J gene is TRBJ1-1, the V gene TRBV24-1; maybe TRBD1 (5 bases). The CDR3 is CATSDLQLQEQSMNTEAFF. The CDR3 nucleotides are TGTGCCACCAGTGATTTGCAGCTACAGGAACAATCCATGAACACTGAAGCTTTCTTT.